The 10 T cell receptor beta chains below were found in one sample sequenced in a study of T cells in Graves' hyperthyroidism and ophthalmopathy. Amplification of TCR beta CDR3 regions was performed using RNA transcripts as template. The TCR CDR3 first-round RT-PCR relied on the HTBI primer set. TCRdb itself ran the multiplex PCR reads through MiXCR, one entry per CDR3 protein. The table shows roughly 560,000 distinct CDR3 sequences, with roughly 15% occurring only once. Material: blood. Source of these receptors: a woman aged 40 to 50 with Graves' ophthalmopathy.

This clonotype was detected many times. The chain has TRBV6-2 or TRBV6-3 and TRBJ1-4; TRBD1 is a possible D gene (6 bases). The germline V gene encodes CDR1 MNHEY and CDR2 SVGEGT. The V end was cut by 5 bases, the J end by 6 bases, with 13 bases between. This CDR3 contains 14 residues. The CDR3 spells CASSMDSSDEKLFF. The DNA of the CDR3 is TGTGCCAGCAGTATGGACAGTTCAGATGAAAAACTGTTTTTT.

V usage is TRBV7-9 and J usage is TRBJ1-5; D gene ambiguous. Trimming cost V 3 bases and J 9 bases, with 12 bases left between them. Germline CDR1 reads SEHNR; CDR2 reads FQNEAQ (reference sequence). This CDR3 has 13 residues. CDR3 nucleotides: TGTGCCAGCAGCTTCGGACCAGTCGCGCCCCAGCATTTT. Its translation: CASSFGPVAPQHF.

The rearrangement joins TRBV3-1 to TRBJ2-7; D is uncertain. There are 16 residues in the CDR3. Germline CDR1 is LGHDT and CDR2 is YNNKEL (reference sequence). V lost 0 bases, J lost 3 bases, and 15 bases lay in between. DNA of the CDR3: TGTGCCAGCAGCCAAGATCAGACGGTACCAATCTACGAGCAGTACTTC. It is translated as CASSQDQTVPIYEQYF.

The chain links TRBV27 to TRBJ1-5; 8 nucleotides line up with TRBD1. The germline gives CDR1 MNHEY, CDR2 SMNVEV (reference sequence). The CDR3 consists of 14 residues. Trimming cost V 3 bases and J 6 bases; bases outside gene matches: 4. CDR3 DNA sequence: TGTGCCAGCAGTTTCAGGGGGCTAGGTCAGCCCCAGCATTTT. It specifies CASSFRGLGQPQHF.

The table lists this clonotype with many counts. The V gene is TRBV30, the J gene TRBJ1-1, with TRBD1 as a possible D gene (6 bases). The germline gives CDR1 GTSNPN, CDR2 SVGIG (reference sequence). V was cut by 0 bases and J by 3 bases, with 14 bases left in between. This CDR3 has 15 amino acids. The CDR3 is CAWSVLDSSDTEAFF. In DNA form, the CDR3 reads TGTGCCTGGAGTGTACTGGACAGTAGCGACACTGAAGCTTTCTTT.

This clonotype was recorded at least ten times. The genes are TRBV7-2 and TRBJ1-3; D gene uncertain. Germline assignment: CDR1 SGHTA and CDR2 FQGNSA. CDR3 length equals 12 residues. With 3 bases removed from V and 8 bases from J, the gap between germline ends came to 8 bases. This CDR3 is CASSFYEDTIYF. CDR3 bases: TGTGCCAGCAGCTTCTACGAGGACACCATATATTTT.

The chain is built from TRBV13 and TRBJ1-1, with D unclear. The CDR3 sequence is 13 residues long. Germline V gene sequence: CDR1 PRHDT, CDR2 FYEKMQ (reference sequence). V lost 6 bases and J 3 bases, leaving 11 bases between the germline ends. DNA for the CDR3: TGTGCCAGCAGTTCGCCTCGGGACACTGAAGCTTTCTTT. Translated, it gives CASSSPRDTEAFF.

This clonotype was seen ten or more times. The chain carries TRBV27 and TRBJ2-7; 9 nucleotides agree with TRBD1. Germline V gives CDR1 MNHEY, CDR2 SMNVEV (reference sequence). V dropped 3 bases and J dropped 5; count of bases not matched to a gene: 5. The CDR3 is 14 residues long. This CDR3 is CASSFTGGLNEQYF. The CDR3 DNA sequence: TGTGCCAGCAGTTTCACAGGGGGCCTCAACGAGCAGTACTTC.

This clonotype was counted ten times or more. The chain joins TRBV12-3 or TRBV12-4 to TRBJ2-7; no clear D gene. Trimming cost V 7 bases and J 0 bases, with 13 bases left between them. CDR3 size: 14 residues. The CDR3 region is CASKFGSSSYEQYF. As DNA, the CDR3 is TGTGCCAGCAAGTTCGGCTCCAGCTCCTACGAGCAGTACTTC.

The sample holds many counts of this clonotype. The chain has TRBV6-2 or TRBV6-3 and TRBJ2-5; no definite D call. There are 14 residues in the CDR3. Germline V gene data show CDR1 as MNHEY and CDR2 as SVGEGT. Trimming removed 4 bases from V and 5 bases from J, with 14 bases in between. This CDR3 is CASSSNEASETQYF. DNA of the CDR3: TGTGCCAGCAGTTCGAATGAGGCCTCGGAGACCCAGTACTTC.